Listed here are 15 T cell receptor beta chains from one sample, sequenced in a study of T cells in Graves' hyperthyroidism and ophthalmopathy. RNA transcripts gave rise to amplified TCR beta CDR3 regions. When the TCR CDR3 underwent first-round RT-PCR, the HTBI primer set was used. TCRdb processed the multiplex PCR reads anew with MiXCR; each CDR3 protein has one entry. This table has roughly 740,000 distinct CDR3 sequences, roughly 15% appearing once. Material: blood. All receptors come from a man between 18 and 35 years old with Graves' hyperthyroidism.

This clonotype appeared many times. J is TRBJ2-3 and V is TRBV28, with unresolved D. Deletions cut 2 bases from V and 2 bases from J, with 11 bases between. From germline, CDR1 is MDHEN and CDR2 SYDVKM. The CDR3 extends over 15 amino acids. The CDR3 sequence is CASSLLAGHTDTQYF. DNA of the CDR3: TGTGCCAGCAGTTTACTGGCAGGCCACACAGATACGCAGTATTTT.

This clonotype was observed at least ten times. The chain has TRBV19 and TRBJ2-7, with a possible D match to TRBD2 (5 bases). Trimming removed 4 bases from V and 2 bases from J, with 12 bases in between. The CDR3 totals 14 residues. Germline CDR1 and CDR2: LNHDA and SQIVND (reference sequence). The CDR3 loop reads CASSTPDSPYEQYF. CDR3 sequence (DNA): TGTGCCAGTAGTACCCCGGACTCCCCCTACGAGCAGTACTTC.

This clonotype occurred once. This may be a read error, as it is one base from a much larger clone. The J gene is TRBJ2-5, the V gene TRBV12-3 or TRBV12-4; 7 nucleotides agree with TRBD1. The CDR3 runs 13 residues. The DNA of the CDR3 is TGTGCCAGCCGAGGACAGGCAGGAGAGACCCTGTACTTC. It translates to CASRGQAGETLYF.

This clonotype was detected ten times or more. This chain links TRBV11-2 with TRBJ2-3; 10 bases are shared with TRBD2. Germline V CDR1 and CDR2: SGHAT, FQNNGV. The J segment lost 1 base and the V segment lost 3 bases, leaving 4 bases of the junction unmatched. CDR3 length: 16 amino acids. The CDR3 loop is CASSFILAGRTDTQYF. CDR3 nucleotide sequence: TGTGCCAGCAGCTTTATACTAGCGGGACGCACAGATACGCAGTATTTT.

The chain joins TRBV24-1 to TRBJ1-4, with D unresolved. CDR1 is KGHDR, CDR2 SFDVKD, per germline. V gave up 3 bases and J gave up 0 bases, with 7 bases separating them. The CDR3 extends over 15 amino acids. CDR3 region: CATSDADATNEKLFF. The CDR3 bases are TGTGCCACCAGTGATGCAGACGCAACTAATGAAAAACTGTTTTTT.

Many counts were recorded for this clonotype. This sequence joins TRBV28 and TRBJ2-7; D is perhaps TRBD2 (6 bases). V lost 5 bases and J lost 2, with 28 bases in between. The CDR3 contains 19 residues. CDR1 and CDR2 (germline): MDHEN, SYDVKM. Here the CDR3 DNA reads TGTGCCAGCAGTCCCGGGATGGGGGGTTTCGCTCTAGCCCCCTACGAGCAGTACTTC. The encoded protein is CASSPGMGGFALAPYEQYF. The variable domain in full, with the rest retrieved from reference TRBV28 and TRBJ2-7, is DVKVTQSSRYLVKRTGEKVFLECVQDMDHENMFWYRQDPGLGLRLIYFSYDVKMKEKGDIPEGYSVSREKKERFSLILESASTNQTSMYLCASSPGMGGFALAPYEQYFGPGTRLTVT.

In this sample, this clonotype turned up many times. The chain recombines TRBV9 with TRBJ2-1; a weak D match, TRBD2 (6 bases). V was pared by 2 bases and J by 0 bases, with 12 bases between. CDR1 is SGDLS and CDR2 is YYNGEE in the germline V gene. This CDR3 region has 16 residues. Here the CDR3 DNA reads TGTGCCAGCAGCGTTGGCGGGACGGGCTCCTACAATGAGCAGTTCTTC. Translating it yields CASSVGGTGSYNEQFF.

The sample holds many counts of this clonotype. The chain joins TRBV24-1 to TRBJ2-3, with D perhaps matching TRBD1 (8 bases). Germline lookup yields CDR1 KGHDR and CDR2 SFDVKD. V lost 3 bases, J lost 8 bases, and 14 bases lay in between. CDR3 length: 14 amino acids. The CDR3 region is CATSDAGGGGTQYF. DNA for the CDR3: TGTGCCACCAGTGATGCAGGGGGCGGGGGTACGCAGTATTTT.

This clonotype was counted only a few times. This sequence joins TRBV7-2 and TRBJ2-7, with D perhaps matching TRBD1 or TRBD2 (7 bases each). Germline CDR1 and CDR2: SGHTA and FQGNSA. Trimming pared 6 bases from V and 2 bases from J, leaving 14 bases between. The CDR3 spans 14 residues. Here the CDR3 DNA reads TGTGCCAGCAGAGAGACAGGGAGGGCCTACGAGCAGTACTTC. This translates into CASRETGRAYEQYF. Using reference TRBV7-2 and TRBJ2-7 for the parts outside the CDR3, the full variable domain is GAGVSQSPSNKVTEKGKDVELRCDPISGHTALYWYRQSLGQGLEFLIYFQGNSAPDKSGLPSDRFSAERTGGSVSTLTIQRTQQEDSAVYLCASRETGRAYEQYFGPGTRLTVT.

This chain connects TRBV5-1 to TRBJ2-1, with 9 bases identical to TRBD2. The CDR3 loop spans 16 amino acids. V trimming: 0 bases; J trimming: 6 bases; junction bases outside the gene matches: 7. Germline assignment: CDR1 SGHRS and CDR2 YFSETQ. DNA of the CDR3: TGCGCCAGCAGCTTGGAGCTAGCGGGATTGGGCAATGAGCAGTTCTTC. Amino acids: CASSLELAGLGNEQFF.

The sample holds a few counts of this clonotype. The chain has TRBV11-1 and TRBJ1-1, with 7 bases lining up with TRBD1. Germline V gives CDR1 SGHAT, CDR2 FQDESV (reference sequence). The CDR3 sequence is 15 residues long. Losses at the gene ends were 1 base for V and 4 bases for J; bases not matched to a gene: 6. CDR3 sequence reads: CASSLEGGRGTEAFF. CDR3 nucleotide sequence: TGTGCCAGCAGCTTAGAAGGGGGCCGGGGCACTGAAGCTTTCTTT. Supplemented by reference TRBV11-1 and TRBJ1-1, the full variable domain reads EAEVAQSPRYKITEKSQAVAFWCDPISGHATLYWYRQILGQGPELLVQFQDESVVDDSQLPKDRFSAERLKGVDSTLKIQPAELGDSAMYLCASSLEGGRGTEAFFGQGTRLTVV.

A few counts support this clonotype. The J gene is TRBJ2-4, the V gene TRBV14; D is uncertain. V gave up 5 bases and J gave up 0 bases, with 17 bases separating them. The length of the CDR3 is 17 residues. The germline V gene encodes CDR1 SGHDN and CDR2 FVKESK. CDR3 bases: TGTGCCAGCAGCGAGGCTGGGCGGAGCTTAGCCAAAAACATTCAGTACTTC. Translating gives CASSEAGRSLAKNIQYF.

Regarding this clonotype: The germline gene is not matched at one end of the junction; a read error may be the cause. The chain has TRBV6-9 and TRBJ2-2, with 13 bases identical to TRBD2. The CDR3 is 19 residues long. Germline CDR1 MNHGY, CDR2 SVAAGI. CDR3 nucleotide sequence: TGCGCCAGCAGTCCCAATCAAAGTGGACTAGCGGGAGTGGCCGGGGAGCTGTTTTTT. Its translation is CASSPNQSGLAGVAGELFF.

Many counts were recorded for this clonotype. The V gene is TRBV9, the J gene TRBJ1-1; possibly TRBD1 for D (5 bases). Trimming removed 4 bases from V and 8 bases from J, with 18 bases in between. Germline V lookup: CDR1 SGDLS, CDR2 YYNGEE. The CDR3 runs 14 residues. As DNA, the CDR3 is TGTGCCAGCAGCCCAGGGCCCGCCGGACAAGAAGCTTTCTTT. Protein sequence: CASSPGPAGQEAFF.

This clonotype has a count of ten or more. The chain joins TRBV28 to TRBJ2-3; no firm D call. The length of the CDR3 is 11 residues. Looked up from germline, CDR1 is MDHEN and CDR2 is SYDVKM. V lost 8 bases to trimming and J lost 7 bases, with 10 bases between them. The CDR3 bases are TGTGCCAGCCAGACTCAATATACGCAGTATTTT. Its protein is CASQTQYTQYF.